One sample yielded the 5 T cell receptor beta chains listed below, sequenced in a study of CD8+ T cells in alopecia areata. Following extraction, RNA underwent reverse transcription to cDNA, which served as the sequencing template. The repertoire was sequenced with immunoSEQ multiplex PCR; TCRdb's copy has only in-frame clones and lacks some. The data contain approximately 99,000 clones, about 60% of them singletons. Input material: NKG2D-low CD8+ T cells sorted from blood. The receptors come from a human donor with alopecia areata.

This chain connects TRBV5-1 to TRBJ2-7; unclear D gene. Germline V lookup: CDR1 SGHRS, CDR2 YFSETQ. Trimming shortened V by 4 bases and J by 3 bases, and 17 bases separated the two germline ends. The CDR3 totals 15 residues. The CDR3 DNA follows: TGCGCCAGCAGCCCCCCGGACCTAGGCGACTACGAGCAGTACTTC. This gives the protein CASSPPDLGDYEQYF. The full variable domain, completed using reference TRBV5-1 and TRBJ2-7, is KAGVTQTPRYLIKTRGQQVTLSCSPISGHRSVSWYQQTPGQGLQFLFEYFSETQRNKGNFPGRFSGRQFSNSRSEMNVSTLELGDSALYLCASSPPDLGDYEQYFGPGTRLTVT.

This clone was counted a few times. J is TRBJ2-3 and V is TRBV28, with D perhaps matching TRBD2 (6 bases). The V end lost 10 bases, the J end lost 1 base, and 18 bases lay between the germline ends. The germline CDR1 and CDR2 sequences are MDHEN and SYDVKM. The CDR3 totals 15 residues. CDR3 coding DNA: TGTGCCACGGCGGGGACCGAGACGGGCACAGATACGCAGTATTTT. It encodes CATAGTETGTDTQYF.

The gene calls are TRBV4-1 and TRBJ2-1; TRBD2 matches 8 bases. The CDR3 has 15 amino acids. J gave up 7 bases and V 0 bases, and 5 bases lay outside the gene matches. CDR1 MGHRA and CDR2 YSYEKL come from the germline V gene. For the CDR3, the DNA is TGCGCCAGCAGCCAAGACAGCGGGAGCGTAAATGAGCAGTTCTTC. Amino acid sequence: CASSQDSGSVNEQFF.

This clone was observed a few times. The V call is TRBV29-1, the J call TRBJ2-7, with D perhaps given as TRBD1 or TRBD2 (5 bases each). The CDR3 consists of 16 residues. The germline CDR1 and CDR2 sequences are SQVTM and ANQGSEA. Trimming shortened V by 1 base and J by 0 bases, and 16 bases separated the two germline ends. CDR3 DNA: TGCAGCGTTGAAGGATATGGGACGGAAAGCTCCTACGAGCAGTACTTC. The encoded protein is CSVEGYGTESSYEQYF.

The rearrangement joins TRBV18 to TRBJ2-1, with TRBD1 identical over 10 bases. V lost 3 bases and J lost 9; bases outside the gene matches: 5. The CDR3 has 14 amino acids. Germline lookup yields CDR1 KGHSH and CDR2 LQKENI. DNA for the CDR3: TGTGCCAGCTCACCGGGACAGGGGTTTACTGAGCAGTTCTTC. Protein: CASSPGQGFTEQFF. The full variable domain, completed using reference TRBV18 and TRBJ2-1, is NAGVMQNPRHLVRRRGQEARLRCSPMKGHSHVYWYRQLPEEGLKFMVYLQKENIIDESGMPKERFSAEFPKEGPSILRIQQVVRGDSAAYFCASSPGQGFTEQFFGPGTRLTVL.